The entry that follows covers one T cell receptor beta chain sequence. Antigen specificity is unknown. The CDR3 is made up of 14 amino acids. The V end lost 4 bases, the J end lost 1 base, and 10 bases lay between the germline ends. Per the germline V gene, CDR1 is SNHLY and CDR2 is FYNNEI. The sample belongs to a study of OX40 agonist ivuxolimab in advanced cancers. About the study: Of mixed ages from about 23 to 79 and averaging around 60 years, the group was about 80% male. Past anti-PD-1, anti-PD-L1 or anti-CTLA-4 therapy was accepted, and roughly 38% had received some.

Study results and limitations: Expanded peripheral T cells had an undetermined antigen specificity. CD4+ T cells averaged fewer expanded clones than CD8+ T cells.

Method: immunoSEQ multiplex PCR; TCRdb's copy keeps in-frame clones and lacks some. The sample has about 77,000 clones, 65% to 85% seen once. This specimen was CD4+ or CD8+ T cells sorted from blood, taken in a trial of the OX40 agonist ivuxolimab. This rearrangement joins TRBV2 to TRBJ1-1; D call uncertain. The clonotype was recovered from an adult with an advanced solid tumor such as melanoma, head and neck, liver or kidney cancer. CDR3 sequence: CASSGSPGNTEAFF. In nucleotides, the CDR3 is TGTGCCAGCAGTGGGTCCCCAGGGAACACTGAAGCTTTCTTT.